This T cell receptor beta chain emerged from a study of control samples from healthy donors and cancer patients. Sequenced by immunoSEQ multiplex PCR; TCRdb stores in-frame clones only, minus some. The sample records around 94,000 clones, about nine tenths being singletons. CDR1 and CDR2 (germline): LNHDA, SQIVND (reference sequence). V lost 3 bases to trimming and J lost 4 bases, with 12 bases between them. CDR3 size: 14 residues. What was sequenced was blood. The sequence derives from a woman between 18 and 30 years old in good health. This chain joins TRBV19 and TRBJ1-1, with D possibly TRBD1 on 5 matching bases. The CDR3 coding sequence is TGTGCCAGTAGTATGTATGCGGGGGGCACTGAAGCTTTCTTT. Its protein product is CASSMYAGGTEAFF.